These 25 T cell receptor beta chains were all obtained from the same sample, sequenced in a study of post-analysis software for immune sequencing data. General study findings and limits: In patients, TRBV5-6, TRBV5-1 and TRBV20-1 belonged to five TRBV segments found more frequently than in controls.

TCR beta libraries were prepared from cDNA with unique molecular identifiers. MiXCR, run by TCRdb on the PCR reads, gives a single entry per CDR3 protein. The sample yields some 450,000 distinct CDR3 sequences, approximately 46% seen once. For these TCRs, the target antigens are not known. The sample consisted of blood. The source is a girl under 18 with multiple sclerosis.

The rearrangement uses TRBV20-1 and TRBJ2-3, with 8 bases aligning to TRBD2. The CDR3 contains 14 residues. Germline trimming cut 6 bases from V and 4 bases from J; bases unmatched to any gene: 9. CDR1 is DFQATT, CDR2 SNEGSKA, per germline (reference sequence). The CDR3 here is CSAIIAGSPDTQYF. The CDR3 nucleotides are TGCAGTGCCATAATAGCGGGAAGCCCAGATACGCAGTATTTT.

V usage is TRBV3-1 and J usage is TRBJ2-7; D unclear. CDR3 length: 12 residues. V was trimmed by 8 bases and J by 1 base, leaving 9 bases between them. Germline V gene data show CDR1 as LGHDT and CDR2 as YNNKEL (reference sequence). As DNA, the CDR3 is TGTGCCAGCCGGTTGGGGTCCTACGAGCAGTACTTC. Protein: CASRLGSYEQYF.

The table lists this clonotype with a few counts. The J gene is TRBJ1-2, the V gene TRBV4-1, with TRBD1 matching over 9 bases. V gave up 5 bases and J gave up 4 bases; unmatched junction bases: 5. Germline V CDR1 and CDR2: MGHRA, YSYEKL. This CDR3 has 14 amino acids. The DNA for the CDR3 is TGCGCCAGCAGCTGGACAGGGGCAGCCTATGGCTACACCTTC. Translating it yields CASSWTGAAYGYTF.

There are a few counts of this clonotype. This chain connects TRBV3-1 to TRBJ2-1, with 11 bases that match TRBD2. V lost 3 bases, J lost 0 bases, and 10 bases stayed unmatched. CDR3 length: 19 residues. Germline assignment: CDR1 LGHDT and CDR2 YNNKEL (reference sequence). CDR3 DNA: TGTGCCAGCAGCCAGGGCGGACTAGCGGGTGTAAGCTCCTACAATGAGCAGTTCTTC. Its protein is CASSQGGLAGVSSYNEQFF.

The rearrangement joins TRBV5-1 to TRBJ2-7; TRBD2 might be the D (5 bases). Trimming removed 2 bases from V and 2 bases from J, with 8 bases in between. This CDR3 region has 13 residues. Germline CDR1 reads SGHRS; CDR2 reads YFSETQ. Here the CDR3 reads CASSFYGAYEQYF. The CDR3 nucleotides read TGCGCCAGCAGCTTCTACGGGGCCTACGAGCAGTACTTC.

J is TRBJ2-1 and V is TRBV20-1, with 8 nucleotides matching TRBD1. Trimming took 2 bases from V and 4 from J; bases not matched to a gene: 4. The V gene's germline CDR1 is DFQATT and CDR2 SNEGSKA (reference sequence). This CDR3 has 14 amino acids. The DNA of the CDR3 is TGCAGTGCTAGACGACAGGGGAGGTACAATGAGCAGTTCTTC. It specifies CSARRQGRYNEQFF.

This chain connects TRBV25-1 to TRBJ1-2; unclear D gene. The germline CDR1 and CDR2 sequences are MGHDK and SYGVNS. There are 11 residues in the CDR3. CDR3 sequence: CASSAQAFYTF. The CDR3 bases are TGTGCATCCTCCGCGCAGGCTTTCTACACCTTC.

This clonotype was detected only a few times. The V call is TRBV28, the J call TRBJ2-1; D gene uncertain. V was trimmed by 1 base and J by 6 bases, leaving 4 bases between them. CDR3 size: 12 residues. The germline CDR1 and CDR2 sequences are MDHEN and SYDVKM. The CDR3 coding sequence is TGTGCCAGCAGTTTATTGGGCAATGAGCAGTTCTTC. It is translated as CASSLLGNEQFF.

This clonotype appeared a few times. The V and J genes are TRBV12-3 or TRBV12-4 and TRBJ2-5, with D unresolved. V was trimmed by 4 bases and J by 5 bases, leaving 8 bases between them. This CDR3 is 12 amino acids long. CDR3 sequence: CASSYPAETQYF. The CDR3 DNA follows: TGTGCCAGCAGTTACCCCGCGGAGACCCAGTACTTC.

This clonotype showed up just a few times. DNA of the CDR3: TGTGCCAGCAGCCCCCGACAGGGGCGCGGCGTTGAGCAGTTCTTC. As protein: CASSPRQGRGVEQFF. The rearrangement uses TRBV7-2 and TRBJ2-1; TRBD1 matches at 8 bases. The CDR3 has 15 amino acids. Germline-derived CDR1 and CDR2 are SGHTA and FQGNSA. V lost 5 bases, J lost 9 bases, and 12 bases stayed unmatched. The entire variable domain, with the rest obtained from reference TRBV7-2 and TRBJ2-1, is as follows: GAGVSQSPSNKVTEKGKDVELRCDPISGHTALYWYRQSLGQGLEFLIYFQGNSAPDKSGLPSDRFSAERTGGSVSTLTIQRTQQEDSAVYLCASSPRQGRGVEQFFGPGTRLTVL.

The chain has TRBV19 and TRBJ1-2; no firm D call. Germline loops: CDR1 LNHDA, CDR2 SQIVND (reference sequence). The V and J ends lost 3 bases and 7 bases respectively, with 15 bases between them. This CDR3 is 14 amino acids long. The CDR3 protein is CASSIEQSGGGYTF. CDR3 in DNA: TGTGCCAGTAGTATTGAGCAATCAGGCGGTGGCTACACCTTC.

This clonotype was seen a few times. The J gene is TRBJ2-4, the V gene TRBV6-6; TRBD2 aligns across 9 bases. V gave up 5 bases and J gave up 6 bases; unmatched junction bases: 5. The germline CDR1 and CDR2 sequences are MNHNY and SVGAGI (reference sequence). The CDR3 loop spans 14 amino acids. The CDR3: CASSGGRALNIQYF. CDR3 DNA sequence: TGTGCCAGCAGTGGCGGGAGGGCCCTAAACATTCAGTACTTC.

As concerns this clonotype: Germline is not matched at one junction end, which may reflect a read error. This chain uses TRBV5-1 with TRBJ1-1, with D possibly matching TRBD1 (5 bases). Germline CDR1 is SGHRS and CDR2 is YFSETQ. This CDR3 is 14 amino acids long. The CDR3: CAGSLEGRFTEAFF. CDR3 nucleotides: TGCGCCGGCAGCTTGGAGGGGCGATTCACTGAAGCTTTCTTT.

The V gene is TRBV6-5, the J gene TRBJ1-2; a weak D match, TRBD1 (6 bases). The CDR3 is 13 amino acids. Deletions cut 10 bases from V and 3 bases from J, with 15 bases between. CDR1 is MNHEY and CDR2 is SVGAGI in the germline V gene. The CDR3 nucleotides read TGTGCCATCCGACAGGAATCCGACTATGGCTACACCTTC. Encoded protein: CAIRQESDYGYTF.

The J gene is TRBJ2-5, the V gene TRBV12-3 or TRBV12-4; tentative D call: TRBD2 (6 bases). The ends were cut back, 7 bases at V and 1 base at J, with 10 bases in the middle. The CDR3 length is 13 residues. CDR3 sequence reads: CASTPGVQETQYF. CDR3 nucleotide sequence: TGTGCCAGCACCCCGGGGGTCCAAGAGACCCAGTACTTC.

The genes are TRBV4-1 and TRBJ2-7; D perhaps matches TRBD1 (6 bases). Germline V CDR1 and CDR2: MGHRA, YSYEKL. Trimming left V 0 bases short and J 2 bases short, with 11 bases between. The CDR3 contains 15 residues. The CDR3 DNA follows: TGCGCCAGCAGCCAAGACGCCAGGGGAGCCTACGAGCAGTACTTC. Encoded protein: CASSQDARGAYEQYF.

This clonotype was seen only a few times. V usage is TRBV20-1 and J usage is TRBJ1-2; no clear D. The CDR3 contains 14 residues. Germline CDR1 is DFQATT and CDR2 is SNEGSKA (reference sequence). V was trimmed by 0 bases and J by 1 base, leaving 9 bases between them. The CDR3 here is CSARDPKGNYGYTF. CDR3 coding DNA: TGCAGTGCTAGAGATCCGAAGGGTAACTATGGCTACACCTTC.

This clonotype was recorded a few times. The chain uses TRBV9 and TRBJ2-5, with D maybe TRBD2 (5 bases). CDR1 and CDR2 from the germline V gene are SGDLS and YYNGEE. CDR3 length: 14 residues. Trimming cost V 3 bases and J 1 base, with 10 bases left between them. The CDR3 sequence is CASSAASTQETQYF. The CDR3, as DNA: TGTGCCAGCAGCGCGGCTAGCACCCAAGAGACCCAGTACTTC.

CDR3 protein: CASSYSGADSPLHF. The DNA for the CDR3 is TGTGCCAGCAGTTACTCCGGTGCGGATTCACCCCTCCACTTT. This sequence joins TRBV6-6 and TRBJ1-6; D is uncertain. The CDR3 is 14 amino acids. Between the trimmed V and J ends, which lost 0 bases and 8 bases, there was a span of 8 bases. Germline V gene lookup returns CDR1 MNHNY and CDR2 SVGAGI (reference sequence).

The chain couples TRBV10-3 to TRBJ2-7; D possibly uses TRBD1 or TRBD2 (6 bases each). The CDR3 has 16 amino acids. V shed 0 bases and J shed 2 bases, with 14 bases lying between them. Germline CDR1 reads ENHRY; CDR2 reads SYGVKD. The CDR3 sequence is CAISESNRGRTYEQYF. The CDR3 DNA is TGTGCCATCAGTGAGTCGAACCGGGGGCGCACCTACGAGCAGTACTTC.

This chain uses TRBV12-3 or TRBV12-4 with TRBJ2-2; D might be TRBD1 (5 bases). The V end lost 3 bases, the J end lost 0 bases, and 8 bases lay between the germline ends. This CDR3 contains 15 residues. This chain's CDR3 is CASSLEGANTGELFF. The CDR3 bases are TGTGCCAGCAGTTTGGAAGGGGCGAACACCGGGGAGCTGTTTTTT.

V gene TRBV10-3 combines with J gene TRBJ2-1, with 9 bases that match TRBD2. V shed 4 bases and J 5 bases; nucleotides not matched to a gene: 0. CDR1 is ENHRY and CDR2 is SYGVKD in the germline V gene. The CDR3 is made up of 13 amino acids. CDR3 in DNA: TGTGCCATCAGTGGACTAGCGGACAATGAGCAGTTCTTC. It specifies CAISGLADNEQFF.

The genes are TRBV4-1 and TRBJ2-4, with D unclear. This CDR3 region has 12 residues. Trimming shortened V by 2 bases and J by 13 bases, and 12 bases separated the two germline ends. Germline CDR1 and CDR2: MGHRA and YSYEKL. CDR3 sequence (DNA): TGCGCCAGCAGCCAAACGAGTAATGAGCAGTACTTC. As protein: CASSQTSNEQYF.

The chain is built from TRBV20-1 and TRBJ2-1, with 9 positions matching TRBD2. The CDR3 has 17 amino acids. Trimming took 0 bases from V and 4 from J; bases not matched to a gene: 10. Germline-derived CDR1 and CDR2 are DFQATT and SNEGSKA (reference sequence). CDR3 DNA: TGCAGTGCTAGAGATCTAAGCCGGGCGGGAGGGTACAATGAGCAGTTCTTC. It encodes CSARDLSRAGGYNEQFF.

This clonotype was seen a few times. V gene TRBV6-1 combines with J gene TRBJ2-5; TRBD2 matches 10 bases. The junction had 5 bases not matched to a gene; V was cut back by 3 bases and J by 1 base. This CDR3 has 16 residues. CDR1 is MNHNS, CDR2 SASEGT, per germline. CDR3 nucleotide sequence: TGTGCCAGCAGTGATGGGGGGACTAGCGTCCAAGAGACCCAGTACTTC. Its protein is CASSDGGTSVQETQYF.